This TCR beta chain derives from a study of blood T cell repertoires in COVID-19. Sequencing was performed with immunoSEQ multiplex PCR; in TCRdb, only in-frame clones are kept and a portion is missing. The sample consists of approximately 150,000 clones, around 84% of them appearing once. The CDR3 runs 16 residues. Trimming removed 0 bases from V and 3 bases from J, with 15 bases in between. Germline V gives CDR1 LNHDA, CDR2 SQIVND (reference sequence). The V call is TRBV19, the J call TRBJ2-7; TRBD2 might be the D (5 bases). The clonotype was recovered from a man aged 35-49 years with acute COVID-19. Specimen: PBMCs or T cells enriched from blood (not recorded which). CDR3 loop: CASSIDASFSYYEQYF. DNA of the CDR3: TGTGCCAGTAGTATAGATGCTAGCTTCTCTTACTACGAGCAGTACTTC.